These T cell receptor beta chains were read from a single sample in a study of T-cell memory formation after mild COVID-19. TCRdb re-derived calls from the 5' RACE reads in MiXCR, one entry per CDR3 protein. The sample comprises fewer than 200,000 distinct CDR3 sequences, around a sixth of which are singletons, and around 3.9% rests with the top ten. The sample was PBMCs or a T cell subset sorted from them (not recorded which). The source is a man between 18 and 29 years old who had mild COVID-19 (a few samples of this study predate the infection). Cell type and time point are not known. The CDR3 runs from the conserved cysteine through the conserved F or W. The order of the fields is V gene, CDR3 protein.

v_gene: TRBV10-3; CDR3aa: CAISVPPGLAGWGADTQYF
v_gene: TRBV12-3/TRBV12-4; CDR3aa: CASRSDRPPSTDTQYF
v_gene: TRBV5-5; CDR3aa: CASSAGTANEKLFF
v_gene: TRBV7-2; CDR3aa: CASSPDSYNEQFF
v_gene: TRBV12-3/TRBV12-4; CDR3aa: CASSFPAGVADTQYF
v_gene: TRBV9; CDR3aa: CASSVAGAYNEQFF
v_gene: TRBV5-1; CDR3aa: CASSLVVGGFGTSGTDTQYF
v_gene: TRBV12-3/TRBV12-4; CDR3aa: CASRTVTVPAGDLNEQFF
v_gene: TRBV4-3; CDR3aa: CASSQDLRPGGNEQFF
v_gene: TRBV9; CDR3aa: CASSTQGWGTDTQYF
v_gene: TRBV5-1; CDR3aa: CASSNSPGQSSPLHF
v_gene: TRBV18; CDR3aa: CASSQASGLTHLGAYEQYF
v_gene: TRBV19; CDR3aa: CASRRDSQETQYF
v_gene: TRBV4-3; CDR3aa: CASSQEVVGLAPYEQYF
v_gene: TRBV10-3; CDR3aa: CAISDQTGNQPQHF
v_gene: TRBV12-3/TRBV12-4; CDR3aa: CASSPRTGVSAFF
v_gene: TRBV12-3/TRBV12-4; CDR3aa: CASLRQGAKNIQYF
v_gene: TRBV28; CDR3aa: CASSSTGGSNNEQFF
v_gene: TRBV7-2; CDR3aa: CASSLASAGTYEQYF
v_gene: TRBV4-3; CDR3aa: CASSQDTPQYTGELFF
v_gene: TRBV7-2; CDR3aa: CASSGSATAKNIQYF
v_gene: TRBV29-1; CDR3aa: CSVDTNTEAFF
v_gene: TRBV7-2; CDR3aa: CASSLAPQGVRTQYF
v_gene: TRBV7-2; CDR3aa: CASGGYLAETQYF
v_gene: TRBV4-2; CDR3aa: CASSQDGLAVKTQYF
v_gene: TRBV15; CDR3aa: CATSPGLAGSTDTQYF
v_gene: TRBV18; CDR3aa: CASSPGVKGTEAFF
v_gene: TRBV5-1; CDR3aa: CAIPGQKGETQYF
v_gene: TRBV10-3; CDR3aa: CAINSGQGLGANTEAFF
v_gene: TRBV6-4; CDR3aa: CASSESLATDTQYF
v_gene: TRBV7-9; CDR3aa: CASSPIGSYGYTF
v_gene: TRBV20-1; CDR3aa: CSAGTAYGNTIYF
v_gene: TRBV7-2; CDR3aa: CASSLRVAGGLTDTQYF
v_gene: TRBV5-1; CDR3aa: CASSFYPGELFF
v_gene: TRBV7-2; CDR3aa: CASSWAGQGQETQYF
v_gene: TRBV6-5; CDR3aa: CASSSAALIADTEAFF
v_gene: TRBV3-1; CDR3aa: CASSQETGSDNSPLHF
v_gene: TRBV7-2; CDR3aa: CASSLEQGAFYGYTF
v_gene: TRBV11-2; CDR3aa: CASSSGLAGGTGELFF
v_gene: TRBV6-5; CDR3aa: CASSRTGSWNEQFF